The clone carrying this T cell receptor beta chain appeared a few times. Its antigen remains unidentified. Disease duration under 2 months; hyperthyroidism patients were aged 18 to 65. Each 10 ml fresh peripheral blood draw supplied the PBMCs. Using RNA transcripts as the source, TCR beta CDR3 regions were amplified. A set of HTBI primers served as the primers for a first-round RT-PCR of the TCR CDR3. TCRdb itself ran the multiplex PCR reads through MiXCR, one entry per CDR3 protein. The data contain approximately 710,000 distinct CDR3 sequences, about 18% of them singletons. Germline assignment: CDR1 LNHDA and CDR2 SQIVND (reference sequence). The germline V and J ends were trimmed by 5 bases and 2 bases, with 15 bases remaining between them. The CDR3 is 15 residues long. This sample stems from a study of T cells in Graves' hyperthyroidism and ophthalmopathy. Study-wide points: In the analysis, a 13 V-J model separated ophthalmopathy from stable hyperthyroidism.

The chain joins TRBV19 to TRBJ1-2; D call uncertain. This TCR derives from a man in his forties or fifties with Graves' hyperthyroidism. Input material: blood. The CDR3 is CASSPVGAGNYGYTF. CDR3 DNA: TGTGCCAGTAGTCCGGTGGGAGCAGGCAACTATGGCTACACCTTC.